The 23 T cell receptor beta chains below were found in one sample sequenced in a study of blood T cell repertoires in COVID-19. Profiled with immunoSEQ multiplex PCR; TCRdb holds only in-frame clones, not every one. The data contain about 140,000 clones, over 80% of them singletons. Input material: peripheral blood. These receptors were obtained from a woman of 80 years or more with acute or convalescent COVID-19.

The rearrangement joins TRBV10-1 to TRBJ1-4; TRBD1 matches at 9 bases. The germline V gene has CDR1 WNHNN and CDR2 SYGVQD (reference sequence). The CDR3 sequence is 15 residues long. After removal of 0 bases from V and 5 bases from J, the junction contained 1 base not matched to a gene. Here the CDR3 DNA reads TGCGCCAGCAGTGAGTCCGGGACAGGGAATGAAAAACTGTTTTTT. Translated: CASSESGTGNEKLFF.

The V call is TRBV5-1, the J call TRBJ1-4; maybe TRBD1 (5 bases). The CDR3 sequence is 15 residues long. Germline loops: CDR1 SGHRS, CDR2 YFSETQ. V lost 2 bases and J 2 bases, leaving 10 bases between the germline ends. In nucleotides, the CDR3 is TGCGCCAGCAGCTTAGGGGTGGGGACTAATGAAAAACTGTTTTTT. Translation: CASSLGVGTNEKLFF.

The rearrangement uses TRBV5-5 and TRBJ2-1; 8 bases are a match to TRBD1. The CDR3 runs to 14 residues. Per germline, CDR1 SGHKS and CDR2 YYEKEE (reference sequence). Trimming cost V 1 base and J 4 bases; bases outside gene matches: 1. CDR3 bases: TGTGCCAGCAGCTTGACAGGGGGTTACAATGAGCAGTTCTTC. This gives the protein CASSLTGGYNEQFF.

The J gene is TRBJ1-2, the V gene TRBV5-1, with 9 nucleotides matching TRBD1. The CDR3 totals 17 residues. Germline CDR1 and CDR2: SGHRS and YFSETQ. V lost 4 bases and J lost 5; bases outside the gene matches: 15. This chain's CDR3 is CASSLQPTGGRSYGYTF. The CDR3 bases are TGCGCCAGCAGCCTACAACCGACAGGGGGTAGAAGTTATGGCTACACCTTC.

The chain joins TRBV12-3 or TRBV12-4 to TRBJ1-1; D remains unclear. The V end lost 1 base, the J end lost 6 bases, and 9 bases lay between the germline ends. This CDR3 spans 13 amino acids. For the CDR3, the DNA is TGTGCCAGCAGTTTAGGGCAGATTTCTGAAGCTTTCTTT. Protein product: CASSLGQISEAFF.

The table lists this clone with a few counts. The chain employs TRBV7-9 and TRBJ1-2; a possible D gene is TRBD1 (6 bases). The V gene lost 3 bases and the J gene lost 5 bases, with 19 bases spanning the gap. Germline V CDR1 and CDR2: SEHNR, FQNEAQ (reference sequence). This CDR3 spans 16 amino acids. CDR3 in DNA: TGTGCCAGCAGCTTCGAAGAGGACAGTCTAAGGTATGGCTACACCTTC. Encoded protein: CASSFEEDSLRYGYTF.

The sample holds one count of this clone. CDR3 sequence (DNA): TGTGCCAGCAAAAGACAGGGCGATGAGCAGTTCTTC. Encoded protein: CASKRQGDEQFF. This chain joins TRBV2 and TRBJ2-1; 7 nucleotides agree with TRBD1. The junction had 5 bases not matched to a gene; V was cut back by 7 bases and J by 8 bases. There are 12 residues in the CDR3. Germline CDR1 is SNHLY and CDR2 is FYNNEI.

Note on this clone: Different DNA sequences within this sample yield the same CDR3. The CDR3 DNA follows: TGCGCCAGCAGCTTCCAGGGGGGCAATCAGCCCCAGCATTTT. Protein sequence: CASSFQGGNQPQHF. The J gene is TRBJ1-5, the V gene TRBV5-1, with 7 positions matching TRBD1. This CDR3 region has 14 residues. Germline CDR1 is SGHRS and CDR2 is YFSETQ. Trimming at V came to 2 bases and at J to 2 bases, leaving 1 base not matched to a gene.

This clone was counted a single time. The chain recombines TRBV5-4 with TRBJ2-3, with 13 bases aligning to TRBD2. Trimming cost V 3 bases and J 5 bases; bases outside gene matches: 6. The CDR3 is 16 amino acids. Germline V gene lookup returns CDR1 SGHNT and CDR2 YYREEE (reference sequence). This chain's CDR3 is CASSSRTSGGVDTQYF. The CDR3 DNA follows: TGTGCCAGCAGCTCCCGGACTAGCGGGGGCGTAGATACGCAGTATTTT.

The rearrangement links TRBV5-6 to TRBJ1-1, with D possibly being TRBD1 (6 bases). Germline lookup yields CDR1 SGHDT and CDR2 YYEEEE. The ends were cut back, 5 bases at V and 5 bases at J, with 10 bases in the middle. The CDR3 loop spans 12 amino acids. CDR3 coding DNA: TGTGCCAGCAGGCTCAGGGGAACTGAAGCTTTCTTT. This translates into CASRLRGTEAFF.

CDR3 DNA: TGTGCCAGTAGTATAGAAGGACTAGCGGGGGCCCCTCATCCCACAGATACGCAGTATTTT. It encodes CASSIEGLAGAPHPTDTQYF. The chain carries TRBV19 and TRBJ2-3, with 13 bases matching TRBD2. Looked up from germline, CDR1 is LNHDA and CDR2 is SQIVND (reference sequence). The CDR3 loop spans 20 amino acids. Unmatched junction bases numbered 11, after V lost 0 bases and J lost 2 bases.

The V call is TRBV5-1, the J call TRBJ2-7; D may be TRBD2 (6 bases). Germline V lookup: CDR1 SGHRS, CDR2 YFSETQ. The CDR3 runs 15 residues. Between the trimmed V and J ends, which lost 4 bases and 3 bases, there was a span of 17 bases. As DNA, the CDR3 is TGCGCCAGCAGCCGAGAGGAGGGGACGGTCTACGAGCAGTACTTC. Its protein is CASSREEGTVYEQYF.

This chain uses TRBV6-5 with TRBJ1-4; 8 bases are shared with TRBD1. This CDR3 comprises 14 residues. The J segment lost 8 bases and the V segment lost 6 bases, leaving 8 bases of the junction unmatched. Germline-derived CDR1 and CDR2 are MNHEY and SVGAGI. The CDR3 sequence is CASSSGQGSEKLFF. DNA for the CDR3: TGTGCCAGCAGCTCCGGACAGGGTTCCGAAAAACTGTTTTTT.

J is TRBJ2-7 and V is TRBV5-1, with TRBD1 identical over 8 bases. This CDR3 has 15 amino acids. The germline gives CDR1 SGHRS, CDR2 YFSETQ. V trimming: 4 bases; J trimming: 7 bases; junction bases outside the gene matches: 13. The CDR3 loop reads CASSPETGEFGEQYF. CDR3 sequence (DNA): TGCGCCAGCAGCCCGGAGACAGGGGAATTTGGGGAGCAGTACTTC. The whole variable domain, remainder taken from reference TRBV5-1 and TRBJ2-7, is KAGVTQTPRYLIKTRGQQVTLSCSPISGHRSVSWYQQTPGQGLQFLFEYFSETQRNKGNFPGRFSGRQFSNSRSEMNVSTLELGDSALYLCASSPETGEFGEQYFGPGTRLTVT.

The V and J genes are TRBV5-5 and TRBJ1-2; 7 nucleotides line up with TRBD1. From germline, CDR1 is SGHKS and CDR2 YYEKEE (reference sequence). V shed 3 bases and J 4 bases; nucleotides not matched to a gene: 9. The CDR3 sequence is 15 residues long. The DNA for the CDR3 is TGTGCCAGCAGCTCGGCGGACAGGACGGGCTATGGCTACACCTTC. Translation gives CASSSADRTGYGYTF.

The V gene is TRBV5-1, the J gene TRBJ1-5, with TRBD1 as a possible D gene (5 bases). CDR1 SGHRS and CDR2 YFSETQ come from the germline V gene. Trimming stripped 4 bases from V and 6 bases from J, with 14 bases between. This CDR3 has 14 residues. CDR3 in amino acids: CASSLQGSPQPQHF. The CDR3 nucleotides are TGCGCCAGCAGCCTCCAGGGATCCCCTCAGCCCCAGCATTTT.

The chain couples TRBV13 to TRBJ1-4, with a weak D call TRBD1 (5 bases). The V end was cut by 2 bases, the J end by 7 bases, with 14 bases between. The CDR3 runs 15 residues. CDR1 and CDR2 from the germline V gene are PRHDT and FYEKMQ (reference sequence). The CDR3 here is CASSLRGGGSEKLFF. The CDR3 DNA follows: TGTGCCAGCAGCTTAAGGGGCGGAGGGAGTGAAAAACTGTTTTTT. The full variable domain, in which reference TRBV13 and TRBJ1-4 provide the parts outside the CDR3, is AAGVIQSPRHLIKEKRETATLKCYPIPRHDTVYWYQQGPGQDPQFLISFYEKMQSDKGSIPDRFSAQQFSDYHSELNMSSLELGDSALYFCASSLRGGGSEKLFFGSGTQLSVL.

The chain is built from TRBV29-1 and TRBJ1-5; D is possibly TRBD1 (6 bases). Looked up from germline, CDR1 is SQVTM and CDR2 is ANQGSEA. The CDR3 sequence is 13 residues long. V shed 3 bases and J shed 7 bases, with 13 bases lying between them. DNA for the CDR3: TGCAGCGTTGACGGGGGGCAGCGGCAGCCCCAGCATTTT. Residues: CSVDGGQRQPQHF.

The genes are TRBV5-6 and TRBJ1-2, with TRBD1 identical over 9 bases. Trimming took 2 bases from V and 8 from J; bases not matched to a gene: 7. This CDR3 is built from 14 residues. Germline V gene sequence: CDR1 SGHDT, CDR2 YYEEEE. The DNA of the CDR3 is TGTGCCAGCAGCTTACTACAGGGGGCGCAGGGCTACACCTTC. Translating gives CASSLLQGAQGYTF. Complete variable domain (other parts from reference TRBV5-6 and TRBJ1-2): DAGVTQSPTHLIKTRGQQVTLRCSPKSGHDTVSWYQQALGQGPQFIFQYYEEEERQRGNFPDRFSGHQFPNYSSELNVNALLLGDSALYLCASSLLQGAQGYTFGSGTRLTVV.

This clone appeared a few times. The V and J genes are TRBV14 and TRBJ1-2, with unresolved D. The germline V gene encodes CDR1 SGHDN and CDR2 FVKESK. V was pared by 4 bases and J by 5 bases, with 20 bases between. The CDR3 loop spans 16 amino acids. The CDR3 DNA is TGTGCCAGCAGCCCATCCCTGGTGAAGGGAGGATATGGCTACACCTTC. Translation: CASSPSLVKGGYGYTF.

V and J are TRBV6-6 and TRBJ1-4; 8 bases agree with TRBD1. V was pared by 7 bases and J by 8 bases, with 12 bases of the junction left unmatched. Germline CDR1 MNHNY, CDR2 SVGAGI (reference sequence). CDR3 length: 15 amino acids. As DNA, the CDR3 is TGTGCCAGCATCAGGGGGCTGAGGCTCGGGGAAAAACTGTTTTTT. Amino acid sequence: CASIRGLRLGEKLFF.

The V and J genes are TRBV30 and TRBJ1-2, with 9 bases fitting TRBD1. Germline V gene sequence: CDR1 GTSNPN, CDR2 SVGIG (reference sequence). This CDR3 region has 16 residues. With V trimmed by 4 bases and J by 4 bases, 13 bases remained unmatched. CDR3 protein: CAWKKGTGTPLYGYTF. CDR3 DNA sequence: TGTGCCTGGAAGAAGGGGACAGGGACCCCTCTCTATGGCTACACCTTC.

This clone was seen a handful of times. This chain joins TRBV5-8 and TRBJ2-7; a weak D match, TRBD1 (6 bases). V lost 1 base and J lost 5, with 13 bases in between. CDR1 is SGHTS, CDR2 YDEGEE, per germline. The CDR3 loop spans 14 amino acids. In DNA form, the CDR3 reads TGTGCCAGCAGCTTGAATGGCAGGGGCCACGAGCAGTACTTC. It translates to CASSLNGRGHEQYF.